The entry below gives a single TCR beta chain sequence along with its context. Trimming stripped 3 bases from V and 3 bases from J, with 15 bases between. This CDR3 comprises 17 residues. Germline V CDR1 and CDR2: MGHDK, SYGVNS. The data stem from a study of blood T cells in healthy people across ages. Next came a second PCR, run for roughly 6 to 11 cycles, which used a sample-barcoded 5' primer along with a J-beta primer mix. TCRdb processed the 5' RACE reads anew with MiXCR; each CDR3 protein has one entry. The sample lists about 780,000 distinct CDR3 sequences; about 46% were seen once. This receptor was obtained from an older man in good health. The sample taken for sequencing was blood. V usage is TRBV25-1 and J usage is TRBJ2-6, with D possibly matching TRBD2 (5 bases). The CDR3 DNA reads TGTGCCAGCAGTGACGGGGTCCTCTCTGTTGGGGCCAACGTCCTGACTTTC. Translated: CASSDGVLSVGANVLTF.